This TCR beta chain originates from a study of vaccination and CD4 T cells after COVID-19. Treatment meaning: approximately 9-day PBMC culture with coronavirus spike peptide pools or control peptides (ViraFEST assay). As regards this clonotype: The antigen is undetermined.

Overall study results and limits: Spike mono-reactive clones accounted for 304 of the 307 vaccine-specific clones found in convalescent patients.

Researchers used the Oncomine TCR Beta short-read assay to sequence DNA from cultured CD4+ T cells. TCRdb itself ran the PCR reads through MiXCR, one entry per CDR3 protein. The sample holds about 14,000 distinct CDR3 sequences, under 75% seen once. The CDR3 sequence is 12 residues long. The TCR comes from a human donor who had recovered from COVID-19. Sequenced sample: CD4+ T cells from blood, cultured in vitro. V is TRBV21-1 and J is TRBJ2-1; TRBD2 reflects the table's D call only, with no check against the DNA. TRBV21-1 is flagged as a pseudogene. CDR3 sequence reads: CAITSGRNEQFF. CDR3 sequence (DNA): TGTGCCATCACTAGCGGGAGGAATGAGCAGTTCTTC.